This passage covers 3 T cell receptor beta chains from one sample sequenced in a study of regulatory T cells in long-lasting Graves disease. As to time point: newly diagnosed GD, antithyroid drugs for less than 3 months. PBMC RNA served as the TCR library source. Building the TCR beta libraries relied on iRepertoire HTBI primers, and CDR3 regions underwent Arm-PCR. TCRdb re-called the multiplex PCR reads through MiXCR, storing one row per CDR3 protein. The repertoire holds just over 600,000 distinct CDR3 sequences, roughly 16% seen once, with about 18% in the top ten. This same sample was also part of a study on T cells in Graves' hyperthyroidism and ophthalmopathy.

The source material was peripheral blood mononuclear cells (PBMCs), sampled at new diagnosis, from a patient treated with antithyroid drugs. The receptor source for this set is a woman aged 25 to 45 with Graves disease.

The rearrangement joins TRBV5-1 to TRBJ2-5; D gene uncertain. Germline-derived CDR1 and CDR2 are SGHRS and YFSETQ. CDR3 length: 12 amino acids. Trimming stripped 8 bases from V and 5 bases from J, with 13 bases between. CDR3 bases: TGCGCCAGGCCTCAAATGTCGGAGACCCAGTACTTC. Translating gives CARPQMSETQYF.

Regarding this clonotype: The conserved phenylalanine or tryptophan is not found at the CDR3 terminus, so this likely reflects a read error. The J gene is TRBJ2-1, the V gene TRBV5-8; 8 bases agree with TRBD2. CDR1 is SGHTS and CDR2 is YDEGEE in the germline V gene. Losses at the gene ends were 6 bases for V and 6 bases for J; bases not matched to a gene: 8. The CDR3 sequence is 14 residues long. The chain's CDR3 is CASIISGIINEQFL. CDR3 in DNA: TGTGCCAGCATTATTAGCGGGATTATCAATGAGCAGTTCCTC.

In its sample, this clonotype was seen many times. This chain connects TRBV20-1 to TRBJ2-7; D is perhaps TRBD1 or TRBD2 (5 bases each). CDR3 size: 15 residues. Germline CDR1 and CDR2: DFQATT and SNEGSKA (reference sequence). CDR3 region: CSLRGGLGSGYEQYF. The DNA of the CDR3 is TGCAGCCTAAGGGGCGGACTTGGGTCTGGCTACGAGCAGTACTTC.